Each of the 4 T cell receptor beta chains below was sequenced from the same sample in a study of human T cells and chemical hapten exposure. TCRdb recomputed calls from the RACE reads with MiXCR, one row per CDR3 protein. The table has 95,000 or so distinct CDR3 sequences, about an eighth seen once. As for time point: patch test 2, 6 weeks after DPC sensitization. Regarding treatment: therapeutic diphenylcyclopropenone sensitization with weekly scalp DPC. This specimen was whole blood, taken in connection with sensitization to the hapten diphenylcyclopropenone (DPC). These receptors were taken from a woman in her thirties or forties with alopecia areata. Some clones in this sample may be carry-over from other donors' samples.

This clonotype was counted at least ten times. This chain connects TRBV5-1 to TRBJ2-5; D unclear. This CDR3 region has 14 residues. The germline V gene encodes CDR1 SGHRS and CDR2 YFSETQ. V gave up 0 bases and J gave up 9 bases, with 15 bases separating them. The CDR3 DNA reads as TGCGCCAGCAGCTTGGGGTCTCGGCTCGCCGCCCAGTACTTC. This sequence encodes CASSLGSRLAAQYF.

In this sample, this clonotype turned up many times. This chain uses TRBV7-2 with TRBJ2-1; 7 nucleotides line up with TRBD2. V lost 5 bases to trimming and J lost 0 bases; unmatched junction nucleotides: 13. Germline V gene data show CDR1 as SGHTA and CDR2 as FQGNSA. The CDR3 is made up of 18 amino acids. The CDR3 reads CASSPEIAGDSSYNEQFF. In nucleotides, the CDR3 is TGTGCCAGCAGCCCAGAAATAGCGGGCGATAGCTCCTACAATGAGCAGTTCTTC.

The chain links TRBV6-6 to TRBJ2-3, with 14 bases that match TRBD2. V was pared by 6 bases and J by 1 base, with 9 bases of the junction left unmatched. CDR3 length equals 18 residues. Per germline, CDR1 MNHNY and CDR2 SVGAGI (reference sequence). The CDR3 nucleotides read TGTGCCAGCAGCCTTGGGACTAGCGGGGGCCGGGGCACAGATACGCAGTATTTT. This codes for CASSLGTSGGRGTDTQYF.

This clonotype was seen many times. The chain joins TRBV7-2 to TRBJ1-5; D may be TRBD1 (5 bases). V lost 2 bases, J lost 5 bases, and 13 bases lay in between. The CDR3 extends over 15 amino acids. Germline CDR1 and CDR2: SGHTA and FQGNSA. CDR3 sequence reads: CASSLQGVADQPQHF. As DNA, the CDR3 is TGTGCCAGCAGCTTACAAGGGGTGGCGGATCAGCCCCAGCATTTT. The full variable domain, with the rest looked up from reference TRBV7-2 and TRBJ1-5, is GAGVSQSPSNKVTEKGKDVELRCDPISGHTALYWYRQSLGQGLEFLIYFQGNSAPDKSGLPSDRFSAERTGGSVSTLTIQRTQQEDSAVYLCASSLQGVADQPQHFGDGTRLSIL.